Presented here are 5 T cell receptor beta chains from one specimen sequenced in a study of brain T cells in children with intractable seizures. The repertoire was sequenced with immunoSEQ multiplex PCR; TCRdb's copy has only in-frame clones and lacks some. The sample has around 80,000 clones, about 93% seen once; the top ten hold around 25%. This specimen was peripheral blood, taken at surgery. The source is a girl under 10 years old with Rasmussen encephalitis and intractable seizures.

The rearrangement uses TRBV15 and TRBJ2-2; the D gene is possibly TRBD2 (6 bases). Trimming pared 8 bases from V and 8 bases from J, leaving 18 bases between. The CDR3 sequence is 14 residues long. Germline CDR1 reads LNHNV; CDR2 reads YYDKDF (reference sequence). The CDR3 bases are TGTGCCACCGCTGGGACTGCGGCCCCGGGGGAGCTGTTTTTT. Residues: CATAGTAAPGELFF.

The CDR3 DNA follows: TGCGCCAGCAGCTGGTCCGACAGGGCGGCGGGAAACACCATATATTTT. As protein: CASSWSDRAAGNTIYF. The rearrangement joins TRBV5-1 to TRBJ1-3; 7 positions agree with TRBD1. V lost 3 bases, J lost 4 bases, and 10 bases stayed unmatched. Germline CDR1 reads SGHRS; CDR2 reads YFSETQ. This CDR3 has 16 amino acids.

The chain links TRBV7-8 to TRBJ1-6; unclear D gene. V was trimmed by 0 bases and J by 0 bases, leaving 9 bases between them. This CDR3 has 17 residues. Germline V CDR1 and CDR2: SGHVS, FQNEAQ. CDR3: CASSLALASSYNSPLHF. CDR3 bases: TGTGCCAGCAGCTTAGCGTTGGCCAGCTCCTATAATTCACCCCTCCACTTT.

The gene calls are TRBV2 and TRBJ2-2; D call uncertain. Trimming shortened V by 8 bases and J by 5 bases, and 15 bases separated the two germline ends. This CDR3 is built from 14 residues. The germline gives CDR1 SNHLY, CDR2 FYNNEI. DNA of the CDR3: TGTGCCAGCGCCCTGGCGGAACGGACCGGGGAGCTGTTTTTT. Encoded protein: CASALAERTGELFF. The full variable domain, its missing parts supplied by reference TRBV2 and TRBJ2-2, is EPEVTQTPSHQVTQMGQEVILRCVPISNHLYFYWYRQILGQKVEFLVSFYNNEISEKSEIFDDQFSVERPDGSNFTLKIRSTKLEDSAMYFCASALAERTGELFFGEGSRLTVL.

This chain uses TRBV14 with TRBJ2-2; 11 bases are shared with TRBD2. V lost 4 bases and J lost 7; bases outside the gene matches: 5. From germline, CDR1 is SGHDN and CDR2 FVKESK. The CDR3 spans 15 residues. CDR3 DNA: TGTGCCAGCAGCCTTCGACTAGCGGGAATCGGGGAGCTGTTTTTT. Amino acids: CASSLRLAGIGELFF.